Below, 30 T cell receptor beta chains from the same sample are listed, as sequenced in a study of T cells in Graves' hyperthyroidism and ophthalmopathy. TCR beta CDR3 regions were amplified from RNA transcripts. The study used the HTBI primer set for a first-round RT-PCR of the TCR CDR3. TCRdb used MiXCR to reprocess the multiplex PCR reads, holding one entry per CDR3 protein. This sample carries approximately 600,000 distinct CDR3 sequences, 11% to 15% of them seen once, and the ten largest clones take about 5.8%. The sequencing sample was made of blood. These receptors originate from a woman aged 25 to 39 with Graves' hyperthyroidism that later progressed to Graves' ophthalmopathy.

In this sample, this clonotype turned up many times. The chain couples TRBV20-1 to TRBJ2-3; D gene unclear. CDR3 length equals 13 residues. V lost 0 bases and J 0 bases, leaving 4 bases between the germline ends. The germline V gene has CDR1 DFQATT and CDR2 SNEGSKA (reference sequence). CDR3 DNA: TGCAGTGCTAGAGACTCTAGCACAGATACGCAGTATTTT. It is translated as CSARDSSTDTQYF.

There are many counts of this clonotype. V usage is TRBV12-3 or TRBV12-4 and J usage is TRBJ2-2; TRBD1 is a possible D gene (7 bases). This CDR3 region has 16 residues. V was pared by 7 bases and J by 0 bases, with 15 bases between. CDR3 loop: CASTTQGGPNTGELFF. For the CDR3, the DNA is TGTGCCAGCACAACCCAGGGGGGACCGAACACCGGGGAGCTGTTTTTT.

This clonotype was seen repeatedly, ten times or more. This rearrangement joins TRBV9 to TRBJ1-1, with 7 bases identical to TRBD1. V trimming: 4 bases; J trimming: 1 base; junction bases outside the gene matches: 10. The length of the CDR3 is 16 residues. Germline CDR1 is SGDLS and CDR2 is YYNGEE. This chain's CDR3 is CASSLFSGTENTEAFF. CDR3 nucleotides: TGTGCCAGCAGCCTTTTCTCCGGGACAGAGAACACTGAAGCTTTCTTT.

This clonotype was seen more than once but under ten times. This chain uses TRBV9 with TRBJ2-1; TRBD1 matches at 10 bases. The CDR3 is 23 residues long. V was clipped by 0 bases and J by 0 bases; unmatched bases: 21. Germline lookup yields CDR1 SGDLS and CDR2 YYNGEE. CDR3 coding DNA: TGTGCCAGCAGCGTAGCTAGGGGACAGGGGACGGAGACTAGCGTATCCTCCTACAATGAGCAGTTCTTC. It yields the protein CASSVARGQGTETSVSSYNEQFF.

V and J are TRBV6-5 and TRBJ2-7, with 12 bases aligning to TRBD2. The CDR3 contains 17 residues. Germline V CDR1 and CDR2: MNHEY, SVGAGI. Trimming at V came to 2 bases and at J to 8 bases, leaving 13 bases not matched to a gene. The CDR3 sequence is CASSYHNGLAGIWQQYF. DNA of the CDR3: TGTGCCAGCAGTTACCACAATGGACTAGCGGGGATTTGGCAGCAGTACTTC.

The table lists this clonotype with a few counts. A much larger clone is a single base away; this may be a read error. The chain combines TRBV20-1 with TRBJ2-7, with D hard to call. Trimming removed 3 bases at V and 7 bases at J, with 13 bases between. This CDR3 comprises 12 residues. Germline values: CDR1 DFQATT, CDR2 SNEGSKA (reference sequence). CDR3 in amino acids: CSASSSISEQYF. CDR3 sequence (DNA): TGCAGTGCTAGTTCGTCTATTTCTGAGCAGTACTTC.

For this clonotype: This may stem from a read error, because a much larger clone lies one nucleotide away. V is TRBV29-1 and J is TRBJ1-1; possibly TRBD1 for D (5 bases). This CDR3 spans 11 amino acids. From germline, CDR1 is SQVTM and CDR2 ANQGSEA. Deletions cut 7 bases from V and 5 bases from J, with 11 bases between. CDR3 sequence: CSAGAWTEAFF. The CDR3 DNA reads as TGCAGCGCCGGGGCATGGACTGAAGCTTTCTTT.

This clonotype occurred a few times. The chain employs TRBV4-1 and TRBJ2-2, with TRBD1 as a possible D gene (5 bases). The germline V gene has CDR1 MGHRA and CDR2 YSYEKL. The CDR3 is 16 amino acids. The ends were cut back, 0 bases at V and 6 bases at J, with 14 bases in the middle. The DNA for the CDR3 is TGCGCCAGCAGCCAAGATCCGGGCAGGGTAGCCGGGGAGCTGTTTTTT. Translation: CASSQDPGRVAGELFF.

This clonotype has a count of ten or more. Written as DNA, the CDR3 is TGCGCCAGCAGCCAGAGAGCTGGACAGCCCGGGCAGCCCCAGCATTTT. Residues: CASSQRAGQPGQPQHF. The genes are TRBV4-1 and TRBJ1-5; perhaps TRBD1 as D (6 bases). V was shortened by 3 bases and J by 7 bases, with 19 bases between the two germline ends. Looked up from germline, CDR1 is MGHRA and CDR2 is YSYEKL. The CDR3 is made up of 16 amino acids.

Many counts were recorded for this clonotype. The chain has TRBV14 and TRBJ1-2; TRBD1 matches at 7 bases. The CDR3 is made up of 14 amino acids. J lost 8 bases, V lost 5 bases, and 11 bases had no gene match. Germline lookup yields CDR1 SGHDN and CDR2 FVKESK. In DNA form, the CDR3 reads TGTGCCAGCAGCTCCGAGACAGGGACTAAAGGCTACACCTTC. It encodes CASSSETGTKGYTF. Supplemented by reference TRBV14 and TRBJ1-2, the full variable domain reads EAGVTQFPSHSVIEKGQTVTLRCDPISGHDNLYWYRRVMGKEIKFLLHFVKESKQDESGMPNNRFLAERTGGTYSTLKVQPAELEDSGVYFCASSSETGTKGYTFGSGTRLTVV.

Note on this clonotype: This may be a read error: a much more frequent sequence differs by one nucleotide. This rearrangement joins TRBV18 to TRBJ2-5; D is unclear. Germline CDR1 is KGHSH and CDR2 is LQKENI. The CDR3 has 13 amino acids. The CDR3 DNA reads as TGTGCCAGCTCACCACCGATAAAAGAGACCCATTACTTC. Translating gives CASSPPIKETHYF.

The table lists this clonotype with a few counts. The CDR3 here is CSARRGGVNTEAFF. DNA for the CDR3: TGCAGTGCTCGCCGGGGGGGTGTGAACACTGAAGCTTTCTTT. This chain links TRBV20-1 with TRBJ1-1; TRBD1 is a possible D gene (5 bases). V lost 5 bases and J 0 bases, leaving 13 bases between the germline ends. This CDR3 spans 14 amino acids. Looked up from germline, CDR1 is DFQATT and CDR2 is SNEGSKA (reference sequence).

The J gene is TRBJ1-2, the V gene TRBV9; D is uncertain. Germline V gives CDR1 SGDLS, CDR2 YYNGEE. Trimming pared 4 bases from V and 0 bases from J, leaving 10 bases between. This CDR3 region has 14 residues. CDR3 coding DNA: TGTGCCAGCAGCCCGGGCAGCGCTAACTATGGCTACACCTTC. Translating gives CASSPGSANYGYTF.

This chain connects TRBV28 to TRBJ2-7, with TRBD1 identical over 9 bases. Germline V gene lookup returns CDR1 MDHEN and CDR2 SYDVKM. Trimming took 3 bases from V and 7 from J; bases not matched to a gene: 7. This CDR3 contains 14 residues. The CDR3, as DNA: TGTGCCAGCAGTTTTCAAAACAGGGGGCAGGAGCAGTACTTC. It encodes CASSFQNRGQEQYF. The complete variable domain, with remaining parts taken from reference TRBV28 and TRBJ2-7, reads DVKVTQSSRYLVKRTGEKVFLECVQDMDHENMFWYRQDPGLGLRLIYFSYDVKMKEKGDIPEGYSVSREKKERFSLILESASTNQTSMYLCASSFQNRGQEQYFGPGTRLTVT.

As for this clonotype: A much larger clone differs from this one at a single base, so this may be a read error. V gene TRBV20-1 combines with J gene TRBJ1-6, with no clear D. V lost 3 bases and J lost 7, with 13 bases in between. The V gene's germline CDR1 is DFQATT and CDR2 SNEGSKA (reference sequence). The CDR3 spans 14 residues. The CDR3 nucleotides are TGCAGTGCTAGCAGGAGGCCTGAGAATTCACCCCTCCACTTT. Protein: CSASRRPENSPLHF.

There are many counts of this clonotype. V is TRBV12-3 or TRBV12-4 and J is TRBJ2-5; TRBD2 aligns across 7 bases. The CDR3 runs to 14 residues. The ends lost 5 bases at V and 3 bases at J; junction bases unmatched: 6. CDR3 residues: CASSQTSHEETQYF. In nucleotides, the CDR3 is TGTGCCAGCAGTCAGACTAGCCACGAAGAGACCCAGTACTTC.

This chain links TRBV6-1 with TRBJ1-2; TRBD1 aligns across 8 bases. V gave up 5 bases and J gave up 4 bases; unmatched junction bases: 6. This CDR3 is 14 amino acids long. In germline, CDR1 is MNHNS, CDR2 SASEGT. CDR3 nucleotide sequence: TGTGCCAGCAGTCAGGACAGGGACGGCTATGGCTACACCTTC. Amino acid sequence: CASSQDRDGYGYTF.

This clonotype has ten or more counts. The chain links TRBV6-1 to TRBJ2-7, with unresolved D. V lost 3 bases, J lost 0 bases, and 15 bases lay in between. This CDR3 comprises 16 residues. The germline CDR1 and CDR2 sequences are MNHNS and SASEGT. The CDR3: CASSDEEQTYSYEQYF. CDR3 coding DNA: TGTGCCAGCAGTGACGAGGAACAGACCTACTCCTACGAGCAGTACTTC.

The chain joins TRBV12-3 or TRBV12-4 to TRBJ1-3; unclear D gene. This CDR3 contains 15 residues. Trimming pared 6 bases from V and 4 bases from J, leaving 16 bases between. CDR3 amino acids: CASRTPTTPGNTIYF. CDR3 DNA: TGTGCCAGCAGGACCCCAACTACTCCCGGAAACACCATATATTTT.

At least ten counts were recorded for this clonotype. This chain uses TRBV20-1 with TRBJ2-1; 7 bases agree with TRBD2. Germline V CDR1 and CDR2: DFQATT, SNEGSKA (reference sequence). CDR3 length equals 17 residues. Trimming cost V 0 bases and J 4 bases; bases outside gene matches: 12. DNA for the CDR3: TGCAGTGCTAGAGATGTGGGTACGGGACTAAAATACAATGAGCAGTTCTTC. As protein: CSARDVGTGLKYNEQFF.

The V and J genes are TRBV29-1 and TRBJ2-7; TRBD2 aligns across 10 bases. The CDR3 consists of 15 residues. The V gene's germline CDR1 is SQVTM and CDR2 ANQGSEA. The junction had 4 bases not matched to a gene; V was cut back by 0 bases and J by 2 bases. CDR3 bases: TGCAGCGTTGAAGAGGGGACTAGCGAGCCCTACGAGCAGTACTTC. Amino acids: CSVEEGTSEPYEQYF.

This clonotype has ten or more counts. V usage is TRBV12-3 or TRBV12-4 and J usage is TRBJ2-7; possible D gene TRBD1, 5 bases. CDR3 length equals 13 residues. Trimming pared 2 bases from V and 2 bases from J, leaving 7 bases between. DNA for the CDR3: TGTGCCAGCAGTTTAAGACAGCCCTACGAGCAGTACTTC. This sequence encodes CASSLRQPYEQYF.

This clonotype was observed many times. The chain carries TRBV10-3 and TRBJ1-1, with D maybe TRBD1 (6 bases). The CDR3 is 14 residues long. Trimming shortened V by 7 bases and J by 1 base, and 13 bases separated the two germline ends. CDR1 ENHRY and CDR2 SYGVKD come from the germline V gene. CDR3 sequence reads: CAINGQNGNTEAFF. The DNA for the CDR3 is TGTGCCATCAACGGACAGAATGGGAACACTGAAGCTTTCTTT.

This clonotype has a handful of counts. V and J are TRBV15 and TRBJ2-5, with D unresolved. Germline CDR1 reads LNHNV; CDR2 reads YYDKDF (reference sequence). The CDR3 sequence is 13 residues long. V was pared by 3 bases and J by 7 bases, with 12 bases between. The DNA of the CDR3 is TGTGCCACCAGCAGTACAACATCAGGGACCCAGTACTTC. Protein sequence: CATSSTTSGTQYF.

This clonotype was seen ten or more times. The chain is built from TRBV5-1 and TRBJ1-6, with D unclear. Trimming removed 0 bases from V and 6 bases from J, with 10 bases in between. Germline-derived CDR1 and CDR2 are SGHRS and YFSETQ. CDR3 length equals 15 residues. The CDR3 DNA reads TGCGCCAGCAGCTTGGACAGAAGCAGTAATTCACCCCTCCACTTT. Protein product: CASSLDRSSNSPLHF. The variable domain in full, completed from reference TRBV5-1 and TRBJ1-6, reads KAGVTQTPRYLIKTRGQQVTLSCSPISGHRSVSWYQQTPGQGLQFLFEYFSETQRNKGNFPGRFSGRQFSNSRSEMNVSTLELGDSALYLCASSLDRSSNSPLHFGNGTRLTVT.

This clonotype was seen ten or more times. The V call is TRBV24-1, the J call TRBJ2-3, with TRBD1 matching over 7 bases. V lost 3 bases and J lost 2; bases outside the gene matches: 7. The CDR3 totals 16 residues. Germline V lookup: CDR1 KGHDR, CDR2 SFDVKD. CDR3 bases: TGTGCCACCAGTGATCCAAGACAGGGCACCACAGATACGCAGTATTTT. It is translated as CATSDPRQGTTDTQYF.

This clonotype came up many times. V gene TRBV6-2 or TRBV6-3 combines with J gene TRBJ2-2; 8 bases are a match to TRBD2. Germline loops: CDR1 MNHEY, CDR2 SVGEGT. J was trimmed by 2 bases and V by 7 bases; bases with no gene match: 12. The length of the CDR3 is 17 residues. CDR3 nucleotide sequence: TGTGCCAGCACCTACGGGAAGCGGGAGACAAACACCGGGGAGCTGTTTTTT. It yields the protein CASTYGKRETNTGELFF.

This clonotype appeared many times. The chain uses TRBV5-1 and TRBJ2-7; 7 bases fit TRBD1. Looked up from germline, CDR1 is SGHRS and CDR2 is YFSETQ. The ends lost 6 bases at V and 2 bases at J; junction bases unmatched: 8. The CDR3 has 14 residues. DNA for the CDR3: TGCGCCAGCAACCAACAGGGGTCAGCCTACGAGCAGTACTTC. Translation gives CASNQQGSAYEQYF.

This CDR3 is CAWGGTGSDREQYF. The CDR3 nucleotides read TGTGCCTGGGGTGGGACAGGGTCAGATCGTGAGCAGTACTTC. The chain joins TRBV30 to TRBJ2-7; 9 bases line up with TRBD1. The CDR3 is 14 amino acids. CDR1 GTSNPN and CDR2 SVGIG come from the germline V gene (reference sequence). J gave up 7 bases and V 5 bases, and 12 bases lay outside the gene matches.

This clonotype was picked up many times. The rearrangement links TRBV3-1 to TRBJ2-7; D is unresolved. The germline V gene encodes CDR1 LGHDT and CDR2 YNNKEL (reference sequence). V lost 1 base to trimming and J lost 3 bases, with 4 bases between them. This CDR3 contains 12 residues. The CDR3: CASSQGGYEQYF. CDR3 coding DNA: TGTGCCAGCAGCCAAGGGGGCTACGAGCAGTACTTC.